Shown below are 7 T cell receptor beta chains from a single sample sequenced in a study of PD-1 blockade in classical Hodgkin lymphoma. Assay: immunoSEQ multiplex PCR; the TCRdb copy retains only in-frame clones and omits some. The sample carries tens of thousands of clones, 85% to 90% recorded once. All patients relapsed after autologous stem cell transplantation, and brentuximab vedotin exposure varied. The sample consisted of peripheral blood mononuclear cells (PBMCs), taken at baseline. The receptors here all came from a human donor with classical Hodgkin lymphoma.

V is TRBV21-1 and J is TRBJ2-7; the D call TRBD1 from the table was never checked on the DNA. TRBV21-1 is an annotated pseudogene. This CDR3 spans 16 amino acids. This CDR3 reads CASSTSLDRGGHEQYF. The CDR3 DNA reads TGTGCCAGCAGCACAAGTCTGGACAGGGGAGGACACGAGCAGTACTTC.

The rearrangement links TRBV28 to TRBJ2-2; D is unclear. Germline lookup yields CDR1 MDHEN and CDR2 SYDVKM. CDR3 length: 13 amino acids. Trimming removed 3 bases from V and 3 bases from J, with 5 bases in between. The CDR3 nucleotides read TGTGCCAGCAGTTTCGGACACACCGGGGAGCTGTTTTTT. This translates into CASSFGHTGELFF.

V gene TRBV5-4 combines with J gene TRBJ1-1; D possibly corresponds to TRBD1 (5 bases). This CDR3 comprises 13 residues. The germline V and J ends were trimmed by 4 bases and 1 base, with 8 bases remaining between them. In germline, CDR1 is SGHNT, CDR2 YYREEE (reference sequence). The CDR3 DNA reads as TGTGCCAGCAGCCTGCAGGGGAACACTGAAGCTTTCTTT. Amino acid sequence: CASSLQGNTEAFF.

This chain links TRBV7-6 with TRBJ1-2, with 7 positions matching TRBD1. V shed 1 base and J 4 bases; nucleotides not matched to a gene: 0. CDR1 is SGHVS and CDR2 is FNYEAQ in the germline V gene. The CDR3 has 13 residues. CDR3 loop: CASSLGQGYGYTF. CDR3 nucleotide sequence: TGTGCCAGCAGCTTAGGACAGGGCTATGGCTACACCTTC.

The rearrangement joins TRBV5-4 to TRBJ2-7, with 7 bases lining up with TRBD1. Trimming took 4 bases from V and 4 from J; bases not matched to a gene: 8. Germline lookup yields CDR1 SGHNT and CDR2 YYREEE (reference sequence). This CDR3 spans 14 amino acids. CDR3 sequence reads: CASSGNRDSYEQYF. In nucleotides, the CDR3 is TGTGCCAGCAGCGGAAACCGGGACAGTTACGAGCAGTACTTC.

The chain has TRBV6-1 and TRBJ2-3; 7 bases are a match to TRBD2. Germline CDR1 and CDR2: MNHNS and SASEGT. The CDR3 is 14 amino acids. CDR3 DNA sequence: TGTGTCAGTCGACTAGCTTCTAGCACAGATACGCAGTATTTT. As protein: CVSRLASSTDTQYF.

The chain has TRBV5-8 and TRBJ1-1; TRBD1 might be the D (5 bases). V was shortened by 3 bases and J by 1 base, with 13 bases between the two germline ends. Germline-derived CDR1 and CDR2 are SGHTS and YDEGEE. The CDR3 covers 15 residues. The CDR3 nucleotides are TGTGCCAGCAGCTCGTCGACAGCACGGAACACTGAAGCTTTCTTT. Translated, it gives CASSSSTARNTEAFF. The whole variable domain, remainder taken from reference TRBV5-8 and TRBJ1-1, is EAGVTQSPTHLIKTRGQQATLRCSPISGHTSVYWYQQALGLGLQFLLWYDEGEERNRGNFPPRFSGRQFPNYSSELNVNALELEDSALYLCASSSSTARNTEAFFGQGTRLTVV.